These 26 T cell receptor beta chains were all obtained from the same sample, sequenced in a study of blood T cells in healthy people across ages. The authors ran a second PCR of 7 to 11 cycles using a sample-barcoded 5' primer and a J-beta primer mix. TCRdb recomputed calls from the 5' RACE reads with MiXCR, one row per CDR3 protein. The table lists 950,000 to 1,200,000 distinct CDR3 sequences, roughly two fifths of them singletons. Sample: blood. These TCRs come from a man between 18 and 29 years old in good health.

The CDR3: CASSGTWRGTDTQYF. DNA for the CDR3: TGTGCCAGCAGCGGGACTTGGCGGGGGACAGATACGCAGTATTTT. The chain links TRBV5-6 to TRBJ2-3; 7 nucleotides agree with TRBD2. Germline V lookup: CDR1 SGHDT, CDR2 YYEEEE. The CDR3 runs to 15 residues. The V gene end was trimmed by 4 bases and the J gene end by 3 bases; junction bases not matched to a gene: 8.

The genes are TRBV20-1 and TRBJ1-5; 10 bases align to TRBD1. This CDR3 has 14 residues. The J segment lost 7 bases and the V segment lost 2 bases, leaving 5 bases of the junction unmatched. Germline V gene lookup returns CDR1 DFQATT and CDR2 SNEGSKA (reference sequence). CDR3 amino acids: CSARSTGGEQPQHF. In nucleotides, the CDR3 is TGCAGTGCTAGATCGACAGGGGGCGAACAGCCCCAGCATTTT.

This chain links TRBV4-2 with TRBJ2-1; 7 bases line up with TRBD2. TRBJ2-7 matches the DNA end more closely, so the J call is doubtful. The CDR3 sequence is 15 residues long. Germline V gene sequence: CDR1 LGHNA, CDR2 YNFKEQ. The DNA for the CDR3 is TGTGCCAGCAGCCAAGTGGGGGGGGGTTACAATGAGCAGTACTTC. This sequence encodes CASSQVGGGYNEQYF.

This clonotype was detected a few times. The V and J genes are TRBV20-1 and TRBJ1-1, with D hard to call. The germline CDR1 and CDR2 sequences are DFQATT and SNEGSKA (reference sequence). V was cut by 1 base and J by 0 bases, with 18 bases left in between. This CDR3 contains 17 residues. The CDR3 protein is CSARGPGSGEMNTEAFF. DNA of the CDR3: TGCAGTGCTAGAGGACCGGGGTCGGGAGAGATGAACACTGAAGCTTTCTTT.

This rearrangement joins TRBV6-1 to TRBJ1-2; no reliable D call. The CDR3 is 15 residues long. Germline V gene data show CDR1 as MNHNS and CDR2 as SASEGT. V was trimmed by 3 bases and J by 7 bases, leaving 18 bases between them. The CDR3 nucleotides read TGTGCCAGCAGTGAGTTCGTCGGAGGGATAAGTGGCTACACCTTC. Its translation is CASSEFVGGISGYTF.

The CDR3 nucleotides are TGCGCCAGCAGCTTGCAGACCAGGAGCTCCTACAATGAGCAGTTCTTC. This codes for CASSLQTRSSYNEQFF. The chain has TRBV5-1 and TRBJ2-1; D gene ambiguous. Per germline, CDR1 SGHRS and CDR2 YFSETQ. Trimming stripped 1 base from V and 0 bases from J, with 11 bases between. The CDR3 runs to 16 residues.

In its sample, this clonotype was seen a few times. J is TRBJ1-4 and V is TRBV7-9; D possibly corresponds to TRBD1 (6 bases). This CDR3 has 16 amino acids. The V gene's germline CDR1 is SEHNR and CDR2 FQNEAQ (reference sequence). The V end was cut by 5 bases, the J end by 2 bases, with 15 bases between. The chain's CDR3 is CASSPYVGGTNEKLFF. The CDR3 region has the DNA TGTGCCAGCAGCCCATATGTAGGGGGTACTAATGAAAAACTGTTTTTT.

V and J are TRBV6-6 and TRBJ1-1; D is possibly TRBD1 (5 bases). The CDR3 loop spans 14 amino acids. CDR1 is MNHNY, CDR2 SVGAGI, per germline (reference sequence). V was clipped by 5 bases and J by 4 bases, with 14 bases between them. The CDR3 sequence is CASSPGTFGTEAFF. CDR3 nucleotide sequence: TGTGCCAGCAGTCCTGGGACCTTCGGCACTGAAGCTTTCTTT.

V and J are TRBV20-1 and TRBJ1-1, with D perhaps TRBD1 (5 bases). Germline CDR1 and CDR2: DFQATT and SNEGSKA (reference sequence). The V and J ends lost 4 bases and 4 bases respectively, with 10 bases between them. This CDR3 spans 12 amino acids. The CDR3 sequence is CSAKIGGTEAFF. The CDR3 DNA reads as TGCAGTGCTAAAATCGGGGGCACTGAAGCTTTCTTT.

This clonotype was seen a few times. The gene calls are TRBV20-1 and TRBJ2-7, with 9 bases matching TRBD2. This CDR3 comprises 14 residues. Losses at the gene ends were 1 base for V and 7 bases for J; bases not matched to a gene: 8. Per germline, CDR1 DFQATT and CDR2 SNEGSKA (reference sequence). CDR3 residues: CSARGTSAYNEQYF. CDR3 DNA: TGCAGTGCTAGAGGGACTAGCGCGTACAATGAGCAGTACTTC.

The V call is TRBV12-3 or TRBV12-4, the J call TRBJ2-1; 9 nucleotides match TRBD2. This CDR3 has 14 amino acids. With V trimmed by 6 bases and J by 8 bases, 8 bases remained unmatched. The CDR3 sequence: CASRILAGLYEQFF. The CDR3 DNA reads as TGTGCCAGCAGAATACTAGCGGGCTTGTATGAGCAGTTCTTC.

The chain couples TRBV9 to TRBJ2-2, with 9 bases lining up with TRBD2. The trim removed 3 bases at V and 1 base at J, leaving 7 bases unmatched. Germline V CDR1 and CDR2: SGDLS, YYNGEE. The CDR3 contains 17 residues. CDR3 in amino acids: CASSARLAEQNTGELFF. The CDR3 nucleotides are TGTGCCAGCAGCGCCAGACTAGCGGAGCAGAACACCGGGGAGCTGTTTTTT.

The chain combines TRBV6-2 or TRBV6-3 with TRBJ2-3, with D possibly TRBD2 on 6 matching bases. Germline V gene sequence: CDR1 MNHEY, CDR2 SVGEGT. V was pared by 7 bases and J by 13 bases, with 27 bases between. The CDR3 consists of 15 residues. CDR3 amino acids: CASNSGREHNGREYF. The CDR3 DNA sequence: TGTGCCAGCAATTCCGGTCGGGAGCACAACGGACGTGAGTATTTT.

This chain connects TRBV6-2 or TRBV6-3 to TRBJ1-2; D unclear. This CDR3 region has 14 residues. Germline V gene sequence: CDR1 MNHEY, CDR2 SVGEGT. Trimming took off 8 bases at V and 4 bases at J, with 17 bases between the two ends. The CDR3 DNA follows: TGTGCCAGCTCCTTTGGAACAGAGGTCTATGGCTACACCTTC. This codes for CASSFGTEVYGYTF.

This chain links TRBV2 with TRBJ1-2; D is uncertain. The CDR3 is made up of 16 amino acids. Trimming shortened V by 6 bases and J by 8 bases, and 25 bases separated the two germline ends. Germline V gives CDR1 SNHLY, CDR2 FYNNEI. CDR3 DNA: TGTGCCAGCAGAGTAGGGCCAAAGAAGGGTCTATGGGGCTACACCTTC. This encodes CASRVGPKKGLWGYTF.

The V and J genes are TRBV2 and TRBJ1-5; 10 bases are a match to TRBD1. The CDR3 contains 16 residues. V trimming: 6 bases; J trimming: 6 bases; junction bases outside the gene matches: 11. The germline V gene has CDR1 SNHLY and CDR2 FYNNEI. CDR3 DNA sequence: TGTGCCAGCAGCCCACTCGGGACAGGGGATTTTCAGCCCCAGCATTTT. This translates into CASSPLGTGDFQPQHF.

There are a few counts of this clonotype. The chain combines TRBV12-3 or TRBV12-4 with TRBJ2-5; tentatively, D is TRBD1 or TRBD2 (5 bases each). The CDR3 contains 16 residues. With 4 bases removed from V and 0 bases from J, the gap between germline ends came to 15 bases. DNA for the CDR3: TGTGCCAGCAGTTCCTTACCGGGACCGAACCAAGAGACCCAGTACTTC. It specifies CASSSLPGPNQETQYF.

This clonotype turned up a few times. The gene calls are TRBV29-1 and TRBJ1-2, with a possible D match to TRBD1 (5 bases). The germline V and J ends were trimmed by 5 bases and 2 bases, with 21 bases remaining between them. Germline lookup yields CDR1 SQVTM and CDR2 ANQGSEA. CDR3 length: 16 residues. DNA for the CDR3: TGCAGCGTTAAGGGGTTGTTGGGCAGCCCAAACTATGGCTACACCTTC. Encoded protein: CSVKGLLGSPNYGYTF.

This chain joins TRBV12-3 or TRBV12-4 and TRBJ2-7; D is unclear. CDR3 length: 13 amino acids. V was shortened by 4 bases and J by 6 bases, with 13 bases between the two germline ends. The CDR3 DNA is TGTGCCAGCAGTTCCAATATAGGAGTCGAGCAGTACTTC. Its protein is CASSSNIGVEQYF.

This clonotype was seen at least ten times. The rearrangement links TRBV5-5 to TRBJ2-1, with a tentative D call TRBD1 (6 bases). The CDR3 totals 13 residues. Between the trimmed V and J ends, which lost 4 bases and 4 bases, there was a span of 9 bases. Germline CDR1 is SGHKS and CDR2 is YYEKEE (reference sequence). CDR3 coding DNA: TGTGCCAGCAGCACGACAGGTTACAATGAGCAGTTCTTC. Translated, it gives CASSTTGYNEQFF.

There are a few counts of this clonotype. The chain uses TRBV12-3 or TRBV12-4 and TRBJ2-7; D uncertain. V was clipped by 2 bases and J by 2 bases, with 13 bases between them. The CDR3 is made up of 15 amino acids. CDR3 nucleotides: TGTGCCAGCAGTTTACAAATGACGGCGACCTACGAGCAGTACTTC. Its translation: CASSLQMTATYEQYF.

The J gene is TRBJ2-3, the V gene TRBV6-5; no definite D call. This CDR3 comprises 12 residues. The V end was cut by 5 bases, the J end by 6 bases, with 9 bases between. Looked up from germline, CDR1 is MNHEY and CDR2 is SVGAGI. In DNA, the CDR3 is TGTGCCAGCAGTGACCCATTCGATACGCAGTATTTT. Amino acids: CASSDPFDTQYF.

In nucleotides, the CDR3 is TGTGCCATCAGCGGAGAGGACAGCAGCACAGATACGCAGTATTTT. Its protein product is CAISGEDSSTDTQYF. The chain joins TRBV10-3 to TRBJ2-3, with D possibly being TRBD1 (6 bases). V was cut by 6 bases and J by 0 bases, with 13 bases left in between. This CDR3 is 15 amino acids long. The germline CDR1 and CDR2 sequences are ENHRY and SYGVKD.

This chain connects TRBV7-2 to TRBJ1-6, with TRBD1 as a possible D gene (6 bases). There are 16 residues in the CDR3. V was trimmed by 3 bases and J by 10 bases, leaving 19 bases between them. Per the germline V gene, CDR1 is SGHTA and CDR2 is FQGNSA. The CDR3 here is CASSFNRGTLWSPLHF. The CDR3 nucleotides are TGTGCCAGCAGCTTTAATCGAGGGACATTATGGTCACCCCTCCACTTT.

Worth noting for this clonotype: Just one base apart from a much larger clone, this may be a read error. J is TRBJ2-5 and V is TRBV7-3, with D hard to call. Germline V gene sequence: CDR1 SGHTA, CDR2 FQGTGA. With 5 bases removed from V and 0 bases from J, the gap between germline ends came to 4 bases. CDR3 length equals 12 residues. The CDR3 sequence: CASSQNQETQYF. The DNA of the CDR3 is TGTGCCAGCAGCCAAAACCAAGAGACCCAGTACTTC.

This chain connects TRBV2 to TRBJ1-2; TRBD1 matches at 10 bases. CDR1 is SNHLY, CDR2 FYNNEI, per germline. V dropped 2 bases and J dropped 5; count of bases not matched to a gene: 5. The CDR3 has 15 residues. The CDR3 protein is CASSEWGTGAYGYTF. The CDR3 DNA reads as TGTGCCAGCAGTGAATGGGGGACAGGGGCTTATGGCTACACCTTC.